This TCR beta chain appears in the sequencing data of a study of yellow fever vaccine responses in identical twins. From the RT-PCR reads, TCRdb called clonotypes with MiXCR, one entry per CDR3 protein. The sample lists roughly 4,300 distinct CDR3 sequences; 80% to 90% were seen once. This CDR3 comprises 13 residues. The V end was cut by 6 bases, the J end by 3 bases, with 9 bases between. Germline lookup yields CDR1 SNHLY and CDR2 FYNNEI. This TCR derives from a woman aged 18-29 years who received the yellow fever vaccine. V gene TRBV2 combines with J gene TRBJ1-5, with D possibly TRBD1 on 6 matching bases. This sample comprised T cells from blood (PBMCs), unsorted or a sorted subset (not recorded which), obtained before or after yellow fever vaccination (not recorded which). The CDR3 DNA reads TGTGCCAGCAGACGGGACACCAATCAGCCCCAGCATTTT. Translating gives CASRRDTNQPQHF.